This paragraph covers one TCR beta chain sequence. Sequence at one end of the junction differs from germline and may be a read error. These data come from a study of blood T cells in healthy people across ages. The authors ran a second PCR of about 6 to 11 cycles using a sample-barcoded 5' primer and a J-beta primer mix. Unique molecular identifiers of 12 random nucleotides labeled each cDNA. TCRdb ran MiXCR on the 5' RACE reads and lists one entry per CDR3 protein. The sample records over a million distinct CDR3 sequences, 35% to 50% being singletons. The specimen sequenced was blood. This sequence was found in a woman aged 55-70 years in good health.

Here the CDR3 DNA reads TGTGCCTGCAGTTCGGGCAAGAACTACACCTTC. This encodes CACSSGKNYTF. The chain has TRBV6-5 and TRBJ1-2; no definite D call. The CDR3 length is 11 residues. Per the germline V gene, CDR1 is MNHEY and CDR2 is SVGAGI.